This T cell receptor (beta chain) was recorded in a study of cytomegalovirus exposure and HLA in healthy donors. Regarding the study as a whole: Being productive about 87% or about 30% of the time was typical of most TCR beta V segments in an earlier analysis. Analyzed later, most CMV-associated TCR beta chains appeared HLA-restricted. It is likely that the observed cluster of highly shared sequence variants was a sequencing artifact.

A word on this clone: What it binds is not known.

V lost 4 bases and J lost 4; bases outside the gene matches: 10. The CDR3 loop spans 16 amino acids. CDR1 is LGHNA, CDR2 YSLEER, per germline. Use of 60 Vbeta and 13 Jbeta primers characterized the PCR. As handled by the study authors: Later, an analysis found some 80 million unique TCR beta chains, and about 10 million of these were shared. Repertoires were generated with immunoSEQ multiplex PCR, while TCRdb's copy carries only in-frame clones and drops some. V and J calls and clone size are those listed in that table; D and trimming were worked out from the DNA. The sample contains 50,000 to 65,000 clones, approximately 75% of which appear only once.

The source is a woman aged 30 to 39 in good health and CMV-seronegative. The source material was PBMCs. The rearrangement links TRBV4-3 to TRBJ2-5; 9 bases are shared with TRBD1. The DNA of the CDR3 is TGCGCCAGCAGCCGAGAAGTCACAGGGGGCGGAGAGACCCAGTACTTC. Encoded protein: CASSREVTGGGETQYF.